This T cell receptor (beta chain) was captured in a study of vaccination and CD4 T cells after COVID-19. CD4+ T cells that had been cultured provided DNA sequenced with the Oncomine TCR Beta short-read assay. TCRdb analysed the PCR reads with MiXCR anew, one entry per CDR3 protein. The sample has 15,000 to 17,000 distinct CDR3 sequences; about three quarters are singletons. Documented treatment: approximately nine-day PBMC culture with coronavirus spike peptide pools or control peptides (ViraFEST assay). For this clonotype: Its cognate antigen is unknown.

Germline V lookup: CDR1 SGHAT, CDR2 FQDESV (reference sequence). The V end lost 3 bases, the J end lost 9 bases, and 19 bases lay between the germline ends. This CDR3 region has 15 residues. This clonotype originated in a human donor who had recovered from COVID-19. The sequenced material came from CD4+ T cells from blood, cultured in vitro. V gene TRBV11-1 combines with J gene TRBJ2-3; D might be TRBD1 (6 bases). The CDR3 bases are TGTGCCAGCAGCTTCCATCAGGGGACCGACGAGACGCAGTATTTT. Translating it yields CASSFHQGTDETQYF.